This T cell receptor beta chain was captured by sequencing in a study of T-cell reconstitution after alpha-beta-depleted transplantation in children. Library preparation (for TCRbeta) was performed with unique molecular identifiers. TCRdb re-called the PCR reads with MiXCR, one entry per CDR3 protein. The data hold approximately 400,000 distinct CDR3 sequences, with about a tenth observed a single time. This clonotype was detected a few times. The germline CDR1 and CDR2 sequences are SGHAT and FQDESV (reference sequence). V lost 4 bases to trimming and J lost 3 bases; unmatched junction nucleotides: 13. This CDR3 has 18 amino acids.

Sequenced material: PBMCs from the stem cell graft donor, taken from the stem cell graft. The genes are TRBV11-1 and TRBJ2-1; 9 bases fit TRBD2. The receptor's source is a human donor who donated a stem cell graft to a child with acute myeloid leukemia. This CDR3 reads CASSSPLSMREGYNEQFF. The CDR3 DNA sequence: TGTGCCAGCAGCTCCCCTTTGAGCATGCGGGAGGGCTACAATGAGCAGTTCTTC.